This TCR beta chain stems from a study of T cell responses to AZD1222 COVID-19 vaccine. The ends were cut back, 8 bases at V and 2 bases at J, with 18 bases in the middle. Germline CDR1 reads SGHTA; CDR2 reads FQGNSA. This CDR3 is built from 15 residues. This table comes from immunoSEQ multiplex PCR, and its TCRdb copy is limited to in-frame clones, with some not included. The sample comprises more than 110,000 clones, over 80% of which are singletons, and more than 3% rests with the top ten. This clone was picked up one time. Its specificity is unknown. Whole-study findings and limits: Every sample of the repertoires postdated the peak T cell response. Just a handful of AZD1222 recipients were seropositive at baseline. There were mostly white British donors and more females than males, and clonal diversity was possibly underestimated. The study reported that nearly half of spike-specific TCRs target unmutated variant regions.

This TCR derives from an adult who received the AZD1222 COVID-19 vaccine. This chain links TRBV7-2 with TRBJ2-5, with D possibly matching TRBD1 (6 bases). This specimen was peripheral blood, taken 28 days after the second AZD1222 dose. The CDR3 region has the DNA TGTGCCAGCTCCTTTACAGGGCTGCTACAAGAGACCCAGTACTTC. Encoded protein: CASSFTGLLQETQYF.